These 31 T cell receptor beta chains were all obtained from the same sample, sequenced in a study of post-analysis software for immune sequencing data. Overall study results and limits: Roughly five TRBV segments occurring more often in patients than controls included TRBV5-6, TRBV5-1 and TRBV20-1.

Prepared libraries of TCR beta cDNA carried unique molecular identifiers. TCRdb re-derived calls from the PCR reads in MiXCR, one entry per CDR3 protein. The repertoire has about 810,000 distinct CDR3 sequences, roughly half of them found once; the top ten carry roughly 4.4%. These TCRs are of unknown antigen specificity. Sample: blood. The receptors here all came from a girl aged 5 to 17 with multiple sclerosis.

The gene calls are TRBV29-1 and TRBJ2-7, with D perhaps matching TRBD1 or TRBD2 (6 bases each). From germline, CDR1 is SQVTM and CDR2 ANQGSEA. The CDR3 totals 13 residues. With 5 bases removed from V and 4 bases from J, the gap between germline ends came to 15 bases. The CDR3 region is CSVISRGRYEQYF. The DNA for the CDR3 is TGCAGCGTTATTTCTCGGGGGCGGTACGAGCAGTACTTC.

This chain uses TRBV4-1 with TRBJ1-2; no firm D call. This CDR3 is 21 amino acids long. V was trimmed by 4 bases and J by 0 bases, leaving 30 bases between them. Germline CDR1 MGHRA, CDR2 YSYEKL. CDR3 region: CASSPPIGITAAIKANYGYTF. DNA of the CDR3: TGCGCCAGCAGCCCCCCTATCGGGATCACAGCCGCAATCAAAGCTAACTATGGCTACACCTTC.

The rearrangement links TRBV6-1 to TRBJ1-5; 8 nucleotides match TRBD1. The germline V gene has CDR1 MNHNS and CDR2 SASEGT. J lost 7 bases, V lost 2 bases, and 13 bases had no gene match. The CDR3 totals 17 residues. The CDR3 spells CASSERGSGQGKQPQHF. The CDR3 DNA reads as TGTGCCAGCAGTGAACGTGGCTCCGGACAGGGAAAACAGCCCCAGCATTTT.

The V gene is TRBV20-1, the J gene TRBJ2-5, with 9 bases aligning to TRBD1. This CDR3 region has 14 residues. CDR1 is DFQATT and CDR2 is SNEGSKA in the germline V gene (reference sequence). V gave up 3 bases and J gave up 5 bases; unmatched junction bases: 7. The CDR3 sequence is CSASSTGGSETQYF. CDR3 in DNA: TGCAGTGCTAGTAGCACAGGGGGCTCGGAGACCCAGTACTTC.

This clonotype has just a few counts. This chain connects TRBV7-9 to TRBJ1-1, with a possible D match to TRBD1 (6 bases). The CDR3 runs to 14 residues. The germline V gene has CDR1 SEHNR and CDR2 FQNEAQ (reference sequence). V lost 6 bases and J 3 bases, leaving 14 bases between the germline ends. CDR3 region: CASRGAQGDTEAFF. CDR3 in DNA: TGTGCCAGCAGGGGGGCCCAAGGGGACACTGAAGCTTTCTTT.

This chain links TRBV12-3 or TRBV12-4 with TRBJ2-7, with TRBD2 identical over 10 bases. V was clipped by 5 bases and J by 0 bases; unmatched bases: 7. This CDR3 has 16 residues. CDR3 in amino acids: CASSQIAGGFSYEQYF. DNA of the CDR3: TGTGCCAGCAGTCAGATAGCGGGGGGATTCTCCTACGAGCAGTACTTC.

This chain joins TRBV20-1 and TRBJ2-1; 9 bases align to TRBD2. The length of the CDR3 is 12 residues. Germline assignment: CDR1 DFQATT and CDR2 SNEGSKA (reference sequence). With 3 bases clipped from V and 8 bases from J, the junction kept 2 bases outside the gene matches. The CDR3 here is CSASSGGHEQFF. The CDR3 nucleotides are TGCAGTGCTAGTAGCGGGGGTCATGAGCAGTTCTTC.

This clonotype has more than one count but fewer than ten. V is TRBV12-3 or TRBV12-4 and J is TRBJ1-2; D ambiguous. The germline V and J ends were trimmed by 5 bases and 2 bases, with 18 bases remaining between them. The length of the CDR3 is 16 residues. The CDR3 DNA sequence: TGTGCCAGCAGTCCAAGAAGTAGGCTGGGCAACTATGGCTACACCTTC. Its translation is CASSPRSRLGNYGYTF.

This clonotype was seen only a few times. The chain has TRBV20-1 and TRBJ2-3; 11 bases fit TRBD2. CDR3 length: 17 amino acids. Trimming took 6 bases from V and 2 from J; bases not matched to a gene: 13. Germline CDR1 reads DFQATT; CDR2 reads SNEGSKA (reference sequence). CDR3 bases: TGCAGTGCAAAAGGGGCTAGCGGGGGGTCATACACAGATACGCAGTATTTT. It yields the protein CSAKGASGGSYTDTQYF.

The chain has TRBV5-1 and TRBJ2-7, with TRBD1 matching over 9 bases. The CDR3 has 14 amino acids. Germline lookup yields CDR1 SGHRS and CDR2 YFSETQ. V shed 4 bases and J 5 bases; nucleotides not matched to a gene: 7. CDR3 bases: TGCGCCAGCAGCCGAGGACAGGGGCATCACGAGCAGTACTTC. Residues: CASSRGQGHHEQYF.

The V and J genes are TRBV3-1 and TRBJ1-1; 7 positions agree with TRBD1. The V segment lost 5 bases and the J segment 4 bases; nucleotides outside the gene matches: 4. This CDR3 has 13 amino acids. CDR1 is LGHDT and CDR2 is YNNKEL in the germline V gene (reference sequence). DNA of the CDR3: TGTGCCAGCAGCACGACAGGGCGCACTGAAGCTTTCTTT. This sequence encodes CASSTTGRTEAFF.

The chain uses TRBV28 and TRBJ2-3; no clear D gene. V was trimmed by 5 bases and J by 1 base, leaving 13 bases between them. The CDR3 consists of 15 residues. Looked up from germline, CDR1 is MDHEN and CDR2 is SYDVKM. CDR3 amino acids: CASSTTTGGTDTQYF. DNA of the CDR3: TGTGCCAGCAGTACCACGACTGGCGGCACAGATACGCAGTATTTT.

This clonotype was observed a few times. V gene TRBV5-1 combines with J gene TRBJ2-1; the D is unclear. CDR3 size: 13 residues. Trimming pared 3 bases from V and 8 bases from J, leaving 12 bases between. Germline lookup yields CDR1 SGHRS and CDR2 YFSETQ. This CDR3 reads CASSSSRRDEQFF. DNA of the CDR3: TGCGCCAGCAGCTCCAGCCGGAGAGATGAGCAGTTCTTC.

This chain connects TRBV29-1 to TRBJ2-7, with 9 bases that match TRBD1. Per the germline V gene, CDR1 is SQVTM and CDR2 is ANQGSEA. V lost 3 bases, J lost 2 bases, and 11 bases stayed unmatched. There are 16 residues in the CDR3. CDR3 in amino acids: CSVDPPPGQGPYEQYF. The CDR3 DNA sequence: TGCAGCGTTGACCCCCCACCGGGACAGGGCCCCTACGAGCAGTACTTC.

With regard to this clonotype: The junction does not match germline at one end; this may be a read error. The chain has TRBV13 and TRBJ1-1; no clear D. The CDR3 is 15 residues long. Germline V lookup: CDR1 PRHDT, CDR2 FYEKMQ (reference sequence). CDR3: CASSLAPRGNTEAFF. The DNA for the CDR3 is TGTGCCAGCAGCTTAGCCCCTCGAGGGAACACGGAAGCTTTCTTT. Together with reference TRBV13 and TRBJ1-1, the CDR3 gives the full variable domain: AAGVIQSPRHLIKEKRETATLKCYPIPRHDTVYWYQQGPGQDPQFLISFYEKMQSDKGSIPDRFSAQQFSDYHSELNMSSLELGDSALYFCASSLAPRGNTEAFFGQGTRLTVV.

CDR3 in DNA: TGCAGCGTTGAACGGGGCCTTGTGAACAATGAGCAGTTCTTC. It specifies CSVERGLVNNEQFF. V gene TRBV29-1 combines with J gene TRBJ2-1; D tentatively fits TRBD1 or TRBD2 (5 bases each). This CDR3 is 14 amino acids long. The V gene's germline CDR1 is SQVTM and CDR2 ANQGSEA. Trimming removed 2 bases at V and 5 bases at J, with 13 bases between.

The chain combines TRBV6-5 with TRBJ2-2, with D tentatively TRBD1 or TRBD2 (5 bases each). The ends were cut back, 8 bases at V and 7 bases at J, with 23 bases in the middle. The CDR3 runs 16 residues. Germline V gene sequence: CDR1 MNHEY, CDR2 SVGAGI. The CDR3 here is CASGASSTGKGGELFF. CDR3 DNA sequence: TGTGCCAGCGGGGCTAGCTCTACGGGGAAGGGCGGGGAGCTGTTTTTT.

The rearrangement joins TRBV12-3 or TRBV12-4 to TRBJ2-3; TRBD2 might be the D (6 bases). V dropped 6 bases and J dropped 8 bases, with 15 bases sitting between them. This CDR3 contains 13 residues. CDR3 loop: CASSTGTPSTQYF. In nucleotides, the CDR3 is TGTGCCAGCAGCACCGGGACTCCCAGTACGCAGTATTTT.

This clonotype was seen a handful of times. The rearrangement links TRBV29-1 to TRBJ1-2; unclear D gene. V gave up 2 bases and J gave up 2 bases, with 9 bases separating them. This CDR3 is built from 13 residues. Germline V gene sequence: CDR1 SQVTM, CDR2 ANQGSEA. This chain's CDR3 is CSVETAGNYGYTF. DNA for the CDR3: TGCAGCGTTGAAACCGCGGGCAACTATGGCTACACCTTC. The whole variable domain, remainder taken from reference TRBV29-1 and TRBJ1-2, is SAVISQKPSRDICQRGTSLTIQCQVDSQVTMMFWYRQQPGQSLTLIATANQGSEATYESGFVIDKFPISRPNLTFSTLTVSNMSPEDSSIYLCSVETAGNYGYTFGSGTRLTVV.

The V call is TRBV27, the J call TRBJ2-1, with 8 positions matching TRBD2. The CDR3 covers 14 residues. Germline trimming cut 3 bases from V and 7 bases from J; bases unmatched to any gene: 5. The germline gives CDR1 MNHEY, CDR2 SMNVEV (reference sequence). The CDR3 bases are TGTGCCAGCAGTTTGGCGGGAGGTGTGAATGAGCAGTTCTTC. Encoded protein: CASSLAGGVNEQFF.

The rearrangement links TRBV27 to TRBJ2-7; 7 nucleotides line up with TRBD1. This CDR3 comprises 16 residues. Germline V gene data show CDR1 as MNHEY and CDR2 as SMNVEV (reference sequence). The trim removed 6 bases at V and 5 bases at J, leaving 16 bases unmatched. This CDR3 reads CASRLQGLRVVHEQYF. The CDR3 DNA sequence: TGTGCCAGCAGACTACAGGGGCTCAGGGTGGTCCACGAGCAGTACTTC.

The CDR3 is CSASPGTSAGELFF. The CDR3 DNA reads as TGCAGTGCTAGCCCCGGGACTAGCGCCGGGGAGCTGTTTTTT. The chain links TRBV20-1 to TRBJ2-2; TRBD2 matches 10 bases. The CDR3 contains 14 residues. Germline loops: CDR1 DFQATT, CDR2 SNEGSKA (reference sequence). The V and J ends lost 3 bases and 6 bases, in that order; junction bases with no gene match: 4.

The chain is built from TRBV29-1 and TRBJ1-2; D ambiguous. V was shortened by 3 bases and J by 5 bases, with 13 bases between the two germline ends. There are 13 residues in the CDR3. Looked up from germline, CDR1 is SQVTM and CDR2 is ANQGSEA. CDR3 amino acids: CSVDLEEAYGYTF. CDR3 bases: TGCAGCGTTGATCTAGAGGAAGCATATGGCTACACCTTC.

V usage is TRBV27 and J usage is TRBJ2-4; D is perhaps TRBD1 (6 bases). With the DNA end fitting TRBJ2-7 better, the J assignment may be wrong. The CDR3 is made up of 16 amino acids. Germline V CDR1 and CDR2: MNHEY, SMNVEV (reference sequence). CDR3: CASSSSEARGAYEQYF. CDR3 coding DNA: TGTGCCAGCAGTTCCTCAGAGGCCAGGGGCGCGTACGAGCAGTACTTC.

As for this clonotype: The junction departs from the called germline gene at one end, perhaps through a read error. This sequence joins TRBV29-1 and TRBJ2-3; D might be TRBD1 (6 bases). This CDR3 region has 13 residues. Germline V gene lookup returns CDR1 SQVTM and CDR2 ANQGSEA. The CDR3 here is CSGQDVSTDTRYF. CDR3 DNA sequence: TGCAGCGGACAGGATGTGAGCACAGATACGCGGTATTTT.

This clonotype was seen many times. The genes are TRBV20-1 and TRBJ2-7; D remains unclear. CDR1 is DFQATT, CDR2 SNEGSKA, per germline (reference sequence). The CDR3 covers 11 residues. The ends were cut back, 0 bases at V and 4 bases at J, with 4 bases in the middle. The CDR3 DNA reads as TGCAGTGCTAGAGACACATACGAGCAGTACTTC. Its protein product is CSARDTYEQYF.

There are a few counts of this clonotype. This chain links TRBV28 with TRBJ2-6; 12 bases are a match to TRBD1. The V segment lost 6 bases and the J segment 2 bases; nucleotides outside the gene matches: 2. The CDR3 runs to 16 residues. Per germline, CDR1 MDHEN and CDR2 SYDVKM. In DNA form, the CDR3 reads TGTGCCAGCAGCCGGGACAGGGGGCCTGGGGCCAACGTCCTGACTTTC. Protein: CASSRDRGPGANVLTF.

This chain links TRBV9 with TRBJ2-7, with D tentatively TRBD2 (6 bases). Germline lookup yields CDR1 SGDLS and CDR2 YYNGEE. The CDR3 contains 14 residues. The germline V and J ends were trimmed by 0 bases and 4 bases, with 11 bases remaining between them. CDR3: CASSVAGVMYEQYF. The CDR3 region has the DNA TGTGCCAGCAGCGTAGCGGGGGTTATGTACGAGCAGTACTTC.

About this clonotype itself: Compared with germline, one end of the junction differs, possibly owing to a read error. The rearrangement links TRBV5-1 to TRBJ2-7; D is unresolved. Germline assignment: CDR1 SGHRS and CDR2 YFSETQ. The CDR3 loop spans 14 amino acids. This CDR3 reads CASSLVESTYEQYF. The CDR3 DNA sequence: TGCGCCAGTAGCTTGGTGGAGAGTACCTACGAGCAGTACTTC.

The chain employs TRBV6-1 and TRBJ1-1; no firm D call. Trimming took 4 bases from V and 10 from J, leaving 13 bases between them. The V gene's germline CDR1 is MNHNS and CDR2 SASEGT. This CDR3 is 12 amino acids long. This chain's CDR3 is CASSAIYQGAFF. Here the CDR3 DNA reads TGTGCCAGCAGTGCTATCTACCAAGGAGCTTTCTTT.

Only a few counts were recorded for this clonotype. This chain uses TRBV6-5 with TRBJ2-3; D possibly corresponds to TRBD2 (7 bases). Trimming stripped 6 bases from V and 4 bases from J, with 14 bases between. The CDR3 extends over 14 amino acids. Germline lookup yields CDR1 MNHEY and CDR2 SVGAGI. CDR3 amino acids: CASRGGTIADTQYF. Written as DNA, the CDR3 is TGTGCCAGCAGGGGAGGGACAATAGCAGATACGCAGTATTTT.